This TCR beta chain was retrieved from a study of long-term antiretroviral therapy in people with HIV. Remarks on this clone: The antigen is not known.

Per germline, CDR1 SGHRS and CDR2 YFSETQ. The CDR3 runs 14 residues. Trimming stripped 4 bases from V and 1 base from J, with 10 bases between. Study-wide results and caveats: Post-ART, diversity grew, though it stayed under transplant donor control levels. Repertoires looked antigen-experienced, with only a slight naive shift after ART. Information on adherence to ART, viral resistance or therapy changes was unavailable. All time points showed a repertoire dominated by clones expanded before ART.

This was the immunoSEQ v3.0 assay at survey level. Sequencing was performed with immunoSEQ multiplex PCR; in TCRdb, only in-frame clones are kept and a portion is missing. This table has over 20,000 clones, approximately 87% appearing once. The receptor comes from a woman aged 45-60 years with HIV. The sample in question was unsorted PBMCs, obtained 2.6 years after starting antiretroviral therapy. The chain combines TRBV5-1 with TRBJ2-3; TRBD2 is a possible D gene (6 bases). CDR3 residues: CASSRGEGTDTQYF. CDR3 DNA: TGCGCCAGCAGCCGCGGGGAGGGCACAGATACGCAGTATTTT.